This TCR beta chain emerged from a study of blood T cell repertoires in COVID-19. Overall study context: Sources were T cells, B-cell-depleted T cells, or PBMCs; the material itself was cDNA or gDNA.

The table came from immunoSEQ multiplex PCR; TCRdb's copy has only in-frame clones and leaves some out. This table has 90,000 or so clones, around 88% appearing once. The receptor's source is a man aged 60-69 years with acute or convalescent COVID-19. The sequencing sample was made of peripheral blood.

The CDR3 loop reads CASSQELTGLSTEAFF. CDR3 nucleotide sequence: TGTGCCAGCAGCCAAGAATTAACAGGTTTATCCACTGAAGCTTTCTTT. The rearrangement joins TRBV14 to TRBJ1-1; a possible D gene is TRBD1 (5 bases). CDR1 and CDR2 (germline): SGHDN, FVKESK. The CDR3 runs to 16 residues. Trimming took 0 bases from V and 4 from J, leaving 15 bases between them.